Detailed here is one TCR beta chain. The CDR3 extends over 14 amino acids. The J segment lost 8 bases and the V segment lost 7 bases, leaving 13 bases of the junction unmatched. Germline CDR1 is LGHNT and CDR2 is FRNRAP. Authors' processing steps: Cell counts per sample came from amplifying reference gene primers. TCRdb keeps only in-frame clones here, not all; method: immunoSEQ multiplex PCR. Clonal size and the V and J genes are those of that table, whereas D and trimming came from the DNA. The sample carries roughly 120,000 clones, around 89% recorded once. The data derive from a study of blood T cell repertoires in COVID-19. The wider study: Donors in the United States, Italy and Spain gave samples during acute or convalescent COVID-19. Sources were T cells, B-cell-depleted T cells, or PBMCs; the material itself was cDNA or gDNA.

This clonotype originated in a woman aged 55-70 years with COVID-19, enrolled during active disease. The chain joins TRBV12-5 to TRBJ1-1, with TRBD1 identical over 7 bases. Sequencing was carried out using peripheral blood. The CDR3 DNA follows: TGTGCTAGTGCCCAGTCCCGGACAGGTGCCGAAGCTTTCTTT. Its protein is CASAQSRTGAEAFF.